The subject of this entry is one T cell receptor beta chain. This clone has only one observation. The antigen it recognizes is unknown. The record has no base qualities; no much larger clone is one base away. TCRbeta CDR3 regions were amplified from genomic DNA by means of the immunoSEQ Assay, a bias-controlled multiplex PCR. Per the authors' processing: Nucleated cell counts per sample were estimated from amplification of reference gene primers within the assay. To quantify the absolute abundance of each unique TCRbeta CDR3 rearrangement, sequence reads were collapsed and filtered. Productive Simpson clonality was computed per sample as the square root of Simpson's diversity index over productive rearrangements. Entries here come from immuneACCESS through TCRdb and include only in-frame sequences with V and J called. Some clones fail to appear in such tables; in the studies checked, an unresolved V gene covers under half of the shortfall, and the cause of the remainder is unknown. That table gives V, J and clone size, and the DNA gave D and trimming. The sample profile shows under 100,000 clones; about 85% of them were found once. Approximately 3% of the sample is taken by the ten largest.

This record belongs to a study of blood T cell repertoires in COVID-19 (dated by TCRdb to about 2020). Study-wide context: Collaborator samples came from the United States, Italy and Spain and covered acute and convalescent phases of COVID-19. The repertoires were released in a freely available public database intended as a resource for research on the immune response to SARS-CoV-2. HLA class I and class II types, where available, came from metadata supplied by the sample provider rather than from assay-based typing. The prospective study material was composed of cDNA or gDNA derived from T cells, B-cell-depleted T cells, or PBMCs. Subjects who had been exposed to COVID-19, were actively infected with it, or had recovered from it provided the deeply sampled blood TCRbeta repertoires that made up the dataset. The sample metadata nearly always contained a de-identified subject ID, COVID-19 status, age in years and sex. The samples were drawn from two sources: the first 160 participants of the ongoing ImmuneRACE study, and 1,000 to 1,500 subjects contributed by 6 global collaborators. What the work shows at the level of the full study, not this receptor alone: Clinical and demographic metadata were provided uncurated, with the amount varying by source and participant.

The V and J ends are trimmed by 4 bases and 8 bases, leaving 14 bases between them. In the germline V gene, CDR1 corresponds to SGHAT and CDR2 to FQNNGV. The CDR3 covers 13 residues, taking in both the cysteine and the phenylalanine. CDR3 DNA is the only sequence kept; it has 39 bases, read in frame from the first base. One collaborating source in Seattle enrolled patients during active infection and followed them longitudinally through the course of disease. Whole blood was collected in K2EDTA tubes by collaborating institutions according to the institutions' own protocols. For TCRbeta analysis, collaborator samples were shipped as frozen whole blood, as isolated PBMCs, or as DNA extracted from either sample type.

The source material was peripheral blood. The TCR was taken from a woman at least 80 years old with COVID-19, enrolled during active disease. The rearrangement combines TRBV11-2 with TRBJ1-1, and possibly TRBD1, on 6 matching bases. Here is the DNA: TGTGCCAGCAGCTCAGCTGGACAGAGCGAAGCTTTCTTT. Translated, this gives CASSSAGQSEAFF.